These 28 T cell receptor beta chains were all obtained from the same sample, sequenced in a study of blood T cell repertoires in COVID-19 (dated by TCRdb to the early 2020s). The library was made by the immunoSEQ multiplex PCR assay. Here the immuneACCESS table is served through TCRdb, limited to in-frame sequences with V and J called. Missing clones are a known gap in these copies; in checked studies unresolved V genes cover under half, and the rest lacks a known reason. For this sample there are almost 300,000 clones; about 87% appear just once. About 1.2% of the sample is held by the ten biggest clonotypes. Sequenced material: peripheral blood. Source of these receptors: a man between 65 and 79 years old with acute or convalescent COVID-19.

This sequence joins TRBV9 and TRBJ2-2; TRBD2 is a possible D gene (5 bases). Germline CDR1 SGDLS, CDR2 YYNGEE. The CDR3 extends over 15 amino acids. The ends were cut back, 0 bases at V and 6 bases at J, with 12 bases in the middle. CDR3 region: CASSVDGGHAGELFF. Here the CDR3 DNA reads TGTGCCAGCAGCGTAGATGGAGGCCACGCCGGGGAGCTGTTTTTT.

This chain joins TRBV18 and TRBJ2-1; 7 bases are shared with TRBD1. The germline CDR1 and CDR2 sequences are KGHSH and LQKENI. With V trimmed by 0 bases and J by 10 bases, 3 bases remained unmatched. The CDR3 is 13 residues long. CDR3 protein: CASSPPGTDEQFF. The CDR3 nucleotides read TGTGCCAGCTCACCACCAGGGACAGACGAGCAGTTCTTC. The whole variable domain, filled in from reference TRBV18 and TRBJ2-1, reads NAGVMQNPRHLVRRRGQEARLRCSPMKGHSHVYWYRQLPEEGLKFMVYLQKENIIDESGMPKERFSAEFPKEGPSILRIQQVVRGDSAAYFCASSPPGTDEQFFGPGTRLTVL.

This chain joins TRBV24-1 and TRBJ2-6; no definite D call. Germline loops: CDR1 KGHDR, CDR2 SFDVKD. CDR3 length: 15 amino acids. Between the trimmed V and J ends, which lost 4 bases and 4 bases, there was a span of 10 bases. The DNA of the CDR3 is TGTGCCACCAGTGACACACGGCGGGGGGCCAACGTCCTGACTTTC. Translation: CATSDTRRGANVLTF.

The chain has TRBV28 and TRBJ1-2; D not certain. This CDR3 contains 14 residues. The ends were cut back, 7 bases at V and 4 bases at J, with 16 bases in the middle. Germline lookup yields CDR1 MDHEN and CDR2 SYDVKM. CDR3 amino acids: CASNSAEAAYGYTF. Written as DNA, the CDR3 is TGTGCCAGCAACTCGGCCGAGGCCGCCTATGGCTACACCTTC.

J is TRBJ2-7 and V is TRBV3-1 (or the pseudogene TRBV3-2); 12 bases are shared with TRBD2. Per the germline V gene, CDR1 is LGHDT and CDR2 is YNNKEL (reference sequence). Losses at the gene ends were 4 bases for V and 0 bases for J; bases not matched to a gene: 7. This CDR3 region has 17 residues. CDR3: CASSPDTGLAGSYEQYF. CDR3 DNA sequence: TGTGCCAGCAGCCCGGACACGGGACTAGCGGGCTCCTACGAGCAGTACTTC.

This clone showed up just once. The V and J genes are TRBV29-1 and TRBJ2-1; 7 bases are shared with TRBD1. CDR1 and CDR2 from the germline V gene are SQVTM and ANQGSEA. There are 14 residues in the CDR3. V was clipped by 5 bases and J by 8 bases; unmatched bases: 12. The CDR3 spells CSVSEQGPPHEQFF. DNA of the CDR3: TGCAGCGTTTCCGAACAGGGGCCCCCCCATGAGCAGTTCTTC.

The chain is built from TRBV2 and TRBJ2-1; the D is unclear. V lost 6 bases and J 0 bases, leaving 6 bases between the germline ends. This CDR3 is built from 13 residues. Germline V gene lookup returns CDR1 SNHLY and CDR2 FYNNEI. The chain's CDR3 is CASRESSYNEQFF. CDR3 DNA: TGTGCCAGCAGGGAGAGCTCCTACAATGAGCAGTTCTTC.

The V call is TRBV5-1, the J call TRBJ2-1; TRBD1 agrees at 9 bases. CDR1 is SGHRS and CDR2 is YFSETQ in the germline V gene. The CDR3 spans 14 residues. Trimming took 3 bases from V and 9 from J; bases not matched to a gene: 7. The CDR3 loop reads CASSSDRGGVEQFF. The DNA for the CDR3 is TGCGCCAGCAGCTCGGACAGGGGAGGGGTTGAGCAGTTCTTC.

The chain uses TRBV11-2 and TRBJ2-5, with D tentatively TRBD1 (10 bases). The V and J ends lost 5 bases and 4 bases respectively, with 23 bases between them. This CDR3 has 17 residues. CDR1 SGHAT and CDR2 FQNNGV come from the germline V gene. The CDR3 is CASSQGQGRGGGETQYF. As DNA, the CDR3 is TGTGCCAGCAGCCAGGGACAGGGGCGCGGGGGGGGAGAGACCCAGTACTTC.

The chain recombines TRBV5-1 with TRBJ2-3, with D uncertain. From germline, CDR1 is SGHRS and CDR2 YFSETQ. V was trimmed by 5 bases and J by 1 base, leaving 20 bases between them. This CDR3 comprises 17 residues. The CDR3 region is CASRTTPERGGTDTQYF. CDR3 DNA: TGCGCCAGCAGAACTACCCCGGAACGAGGAGGCACAGATACGCAGTATTTT.

The rearrangement uses TRBV19 and TRBJ2-3, with 9 bases identical to TRBD1. V trimming: 5 bases; J trimming: 2 bases; junction bases outside the gene matches: 8. There are 16 residues in the CDR3. Germline assignment: CDR1 LNHDA and CDR2 SQIVND (reference sequence). The CDR3 loop is CASSPRGTGYTDTQYF. In DNA form, the CDR3 reads TGTGCCAGTAGTCCGAGAGGGACAGGGTACACAGATACGCAGTATTTT.

This clone was observed once. The V and J genes are TRBV6-1 and TRBJ2-7; D may be TRBD1 (6 bases). The CDR3 has 17 residues. V was clipped by 0 bases and J by 2 bases, with 17 bases between them. Germline V lookup: CDR1 MNHNS, CDR2 SASEGT. This chain's CDR3 is CASSEATYGRDTYEQYF. The CDR3 DNA reads as TGTGCCAGCAGTGAAGCGACGTACGGCAGGGACACCTACGAGCAGTACTTC.

CDR3 DNA: TGTGCCAGCAGTTTGAGTGGACAGGGAACCTACGAGCAGTACTTC. This encodes CASSLSGQGTYEQYF. The chain recombines TRBV27 with TRBJ2-7, with 8 bases that match TRBD1. Germline CDR1 and CDR2: MNHEY and SMNVEV (reference sequence). The CDR3 is made up of 15 amino acids. V dropped 3 bases and J dropped 2; count of bases not matched to a gene: 6.

V usage is TRBV7-9 and J usage is TRBJ2-2; D unclear. V dropped 5 bases and J dropped 0 bases, with 10 bases sitting between them. The CDR3 is made up of 15 amino acids. Per the germline V gene, CDR1 is SEHNR and CDR2 is FQNEAQ (reference sequence). The CDR3 loop reads CASSDRNSNTGELFF. CDR3 DNA sequence: TGTGCCAGCAGCGATAGAAATTCGAACACCGGGGAGCTGTTTTTT.

The rearrangement links TRBV7-9 to TRBJ2-5, with D perhaps TRBD1 (6 bases). The germline V gene encodes CDR1 SEHNR and CDR2 FQNEAQ (reference sequence). The CDR3 is made up of 14 amino acids. The V end was cut by 1 base, the J end by 5 bases, with 11 bases between. As DNA, the CDR3 is TGTGCCAGCAGCTTAGTAACAGGGAGCGAGACCCAGTACTTC. Its translation is CASSLVTGSETQYF.

This clone has just one count. This chain uses TRBV6-2 or TRBV6-3 with TRBJ1-5; a possible D gene is TRBD1 (6 bases). The CDR3 has 17 amino acids. The germline V and J ends were trimmed by 4 bases and 0 bases, with 16 bases remaining between them. The V gene's germline CDR1 is MNHEY and CDR2 SVGEGT. CDR3 bases: TGTGCCAGCAGTTCCCACCCTACAGGGTTTAGCAATCAGCCCCAGCATTTT. Translated, it gives CASSSHPTGFSNQPQHF.

The rearrangement links TRBV28 to TRBJ1-5, with D maybe TRBD1 (6 bases). V dropped 3 bases and J dropped 4 bases, with 10 bases sitting between them. CDR1 is MDHEN and CDR2 is SYDVKM in the germline V gene. The CDR3 is 14 amino acids. The CDR3 here is CASSFAGENQPQHF. Written as DNA, the CDR3 is TGTGCCAGCAGTTTCGCAGGGGAGAATCAGCCCCAGCATTTT.

The chain couples TRBV5-8 to TRBJ1-2; 9 nucleotides agree with TRBD1. The CDR3 spans 18 residues. J gave up 4 bases and V 4 bases, and 17 bases lay outside the gene matches. The germline CDR1 and CDR2 sequences are SGHTS and YDEGEE. DNA for the CDR3: TGTGCCAGCAGCACCGGATCCGGGACAGGGAAGGGGCTCTATGGCTACACCTTC. This sequence encodes CASSTGSGTGKGLYGYTF.

The rearrangement links TRBV10-1 to TRBJ2-7; 15 positions agree with TRBD2. J was trimmed by 3 bases and V by 6 bases; bases with no gene match: 12. Per germline, CDR1 WNHNN and CDR2 SYGVQD (reference sequence). The CDR3 runs to 18 residues. Here the CDR3 DNA reads TGCGCCAGCAGCTCCGGGACTAGCGGGAGGATAGGCCTCTACGAGCAGTACTTC. This codes for CASSSGTSGRIGLYEQYF.

V gene TRBV27 combines with J gene TRBJ2-7, with 13 bases aligning to TRBD2. V dropped 6 bases and J dropped 6; count of bases not matched to a gene: 2. Germline lookup yields CDR1 MNHEY and CDR2 SMNVEV (reference sequence). The CDR3 extends over 13 amino acids. The CDR3 spells CASRLAGGLEQYF. DNA of the CDR3: TGTGCCAGCAGACTAGCGGGGGGGCTCGAGCAGTACTTC.

The chain joins TRBV12-3 or TRBV12-4 to TRBJ1-2; D might be TRBD1 (5 bases). The CDR3 is 13 residues long. Trimming stripped 6 bases from V and 4 bases from J, with 12 bases between. The CDR3 bases are TGTGCCAGCAGCCCTCAGGGAGGCTATGGCTACACCTTC. Protein product: CASSPQGGYGYTF.

Comments on this clone: At the DNA level, this CDR3 is encoded by other sequences in the same sample as well. This chain links TRBV28 with TRBJ2-7; possibly TRBD2 for D (5 bases). V was shortened by 6 bases and J by 3 bases, with 9 bases between the two germline ends. Germline values: CDR1 MDHEN, CDR2 SYDVKM. The CDR3 is made up of 12 amino acids. CDR3 sequence (DNA): TGTGCCAGCAGCCTGGGGAGCTACGAGCAGTACTTC. It codes for CASSLGSYEQYF.

This clone has just one count. The chain carries TRBV5-1 and TRBJ2-3; D is unresolved. CDR1 SGHRS and CDR2 YFSETQ come from the germline V gene. The CDR3 has 14 residues. Between the trimmed V and J ends, which lost 0 bases and 4 bases, there was a span of 9 bases. The CDR3 sequence is CASSLDLVPDTQYF. CDR3 nucleotides: TGCGCCAGCAGCTTGGACCTAGTCCCAGATACGCAGTATTTT.

The sample holds one count of this clone. V and J are TRBV5-8 and TRBJ1-5; TRBD1 aligns across 7 bases. Unmatched junction bases numbered 8, after V lost 0 bases and J lost 5 bases. Per the germline V gene, CDR1 is SGHTS and CDR2 is YDEGEE. The CDR3 is 16 residues long. The CDR3 sequence is CASSLGFPQGDQPQHF. The CDR3 nucleotides read TGTGCCAGCAGCTTGGGGTTCCCCCAGGGGGATCAGCCCCAGCATTTT.

The chain carries TRBV5-8 and TRBJ1-5, with no clear D. Per germline, CDR1 SGHTS and CDR2 YDEGEE. Trimming pared 0 bases from V and 5 bases from J, leaving 6 bases between. The CDR3 runs to 13 residues. The CDR3 DNA reads as TGTGCCAGCAGCTTGGAACGGGATCAGCCCCAGCATTTT. This sequence encodes CASSLERDQPQHF.

V gene TRBV6-2 or TRBV6-3 combines with J gene TRBJ2-7, with D possibly matching TRBD1 (5 bases). The CDR3 totals 14 residues. Germline V gives CDR1 MNHEY, CDR2 SVGEGT. V was clipped by 5 bases and J by 0 bases, with 11 bases between them. The CDR3, as DNA: TGTGCCAGCAGTACCACAGGTCACTCCTACGAGCAGTACTTC. Its protein is CASSTTGHSYEQYF.

The chain couples TRBV21-1 to TRBJ1-2; TRBD1, the table's D call, lacks a check against the DNA. TRBV21-1 is deemed a pseudogene. There are 16 residues in the CDR3. The CDR3 DNA reads TGTGCCAGCAGCAAACCGACAGGCAGTGCTAACTATGGCTACACCTTC. Its translation: CASSKPTGSANYGYTF.

This clone was found once. J is TRBJ2-2 and V is TRBV4-3; tentatively, D is TRBD1 (5 bases). The V and J ends lost 0 bases and 3 bases respectively, with 8 bases between them. Germline lookup yields CDR1 LGHNA and CDR2 YSLEER. This CDR3 region has 15 residues. CDR3 nucleotides: TGCGCCAGCAGCCAAGAGGCAGGGTACACCGGGGAGCTGTTTTTT. This encodes CASSQEAGYTGELFF.